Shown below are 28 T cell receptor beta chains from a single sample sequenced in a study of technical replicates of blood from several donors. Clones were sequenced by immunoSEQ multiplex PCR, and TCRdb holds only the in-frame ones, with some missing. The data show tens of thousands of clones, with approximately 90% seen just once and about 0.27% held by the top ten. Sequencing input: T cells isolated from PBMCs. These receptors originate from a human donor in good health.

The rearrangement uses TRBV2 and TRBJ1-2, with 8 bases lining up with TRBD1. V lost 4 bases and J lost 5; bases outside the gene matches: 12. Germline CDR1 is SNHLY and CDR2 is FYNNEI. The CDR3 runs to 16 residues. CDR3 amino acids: CASSVGSETGVYGYTF. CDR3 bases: TGTGCCAGCAGTGTGGGTTCCGAGACAGGGGTGTATGGCTACACCTTC.

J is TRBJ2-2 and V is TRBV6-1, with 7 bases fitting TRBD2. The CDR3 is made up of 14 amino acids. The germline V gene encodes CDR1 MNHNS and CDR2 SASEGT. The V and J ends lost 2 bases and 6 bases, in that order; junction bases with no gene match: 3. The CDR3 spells CASSELAAPGELFF. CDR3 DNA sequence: TGTGCCAGCAGTGAACTAGCGGCCCCCGGGGAGCTGTTTTTT.

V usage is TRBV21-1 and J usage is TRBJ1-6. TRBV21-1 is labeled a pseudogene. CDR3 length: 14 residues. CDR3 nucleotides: TGTGCCAGCAGCAAAAACCGCGCGAGGTCACCCCTCCACTTT. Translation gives CASSKNRARSPLHF.

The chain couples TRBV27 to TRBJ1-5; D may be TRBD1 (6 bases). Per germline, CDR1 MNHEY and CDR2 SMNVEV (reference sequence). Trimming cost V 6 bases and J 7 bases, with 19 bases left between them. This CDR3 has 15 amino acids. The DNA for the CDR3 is TGTGCCAGCAGAATAGACAGGTTGCCGGAGCAGCCCCAGCATTTT. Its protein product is CASRIDRLPEQPQHF.

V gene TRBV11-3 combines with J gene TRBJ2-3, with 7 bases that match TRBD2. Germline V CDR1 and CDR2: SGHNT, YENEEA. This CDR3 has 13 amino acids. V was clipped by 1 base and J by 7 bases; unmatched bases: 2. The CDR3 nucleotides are TGTGCCAGCAGCTTAGGGGGAGGGAATACGCAGTATTTT. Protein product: CASSLGGGNTQYF. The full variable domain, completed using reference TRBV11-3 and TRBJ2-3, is EAGVVQSPRYKIIEKKQPVAFWCNPISGHNTLYWYLQNLGQGPELLIRYENEEAVDDSQLPKDRFSAERLKGVDSTLKIQPAELGDSAVYLCASSLGGGNTQYFGPGTRLTVL.

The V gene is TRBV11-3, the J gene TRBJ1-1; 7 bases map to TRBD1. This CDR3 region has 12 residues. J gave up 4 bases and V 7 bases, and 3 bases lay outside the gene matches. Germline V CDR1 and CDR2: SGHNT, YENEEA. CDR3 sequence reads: CASTPGGTEAFF. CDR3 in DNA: TGTGCCAGCACCCCAGGGGGCACTGAAGCTTTCTTT.

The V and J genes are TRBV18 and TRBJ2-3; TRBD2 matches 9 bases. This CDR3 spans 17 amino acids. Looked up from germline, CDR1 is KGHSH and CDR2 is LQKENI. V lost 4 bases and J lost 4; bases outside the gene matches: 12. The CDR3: CASSRKIAGGAADTQYF. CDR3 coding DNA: TGTGCCAGCTCACGAAAGATCGCGGGGGGGGCTGCAGATACGCAGTATTTT.

CDR3: CASSQGSSANTGELFF. For the CDR3, the DNA is TGTGCCAGCAGCCAAGGGTCTTCAGCGAACACCGGGGAGCTGTTTTTT. V usage is TRBV4-2 and J usage is TRBJ2-2; D gene unclear. The germline V gene encodes CDR1 LGHNA and CDR2 YNFKEQ. Trimming cost V 1 base and J 0 bases, with 9 bases left between them. This CDR3 region has 16 residues.

The CDR3 loop reads CSAEGARGYTF. The CDR3 DNA sequence: TGCAGCGCCGAGGGGGCGCGTGGCTACACCTTC. This sequence joins TRBV29-1 and TRBJ1-2, with 7 bases lining up with TRBD1. CDR1 is SQVTM and CDR2 is ANQGSEA in the germline V gene. This CDR3 spans 11 amino acids. After removal of 7 bases from V and 7 bases from J, the junction contained 6 bases not matched to a gene.

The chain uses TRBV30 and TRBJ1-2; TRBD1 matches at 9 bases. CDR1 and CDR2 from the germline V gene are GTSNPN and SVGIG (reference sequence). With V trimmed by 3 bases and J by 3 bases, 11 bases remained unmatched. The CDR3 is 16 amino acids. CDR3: CAWRNRTGTGHYGYTF. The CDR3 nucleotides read TGTGCCTGGAGGAACAGGACCGGGACAGGGCACTATGGCTACACCTTC.

This chain's CDR3 is CASSQLGQGARTGELFF. As DNA, the CDR3 is TGCGCCAGCAGCCAACTCGGACAGGGGGCGCGCACCGGGGAGCTGTTTTTT. This chain uses TRBV4-1 with TRBJ2-2, with TRBD1 matching 11 bases. The CDR3 runs to 17 residues. Germline lookup yields CDR1 MGHRA and CDR2 YSYEKL. Trimming took 2 bases from V and 4 from J; bases not matched to a gene: 6.

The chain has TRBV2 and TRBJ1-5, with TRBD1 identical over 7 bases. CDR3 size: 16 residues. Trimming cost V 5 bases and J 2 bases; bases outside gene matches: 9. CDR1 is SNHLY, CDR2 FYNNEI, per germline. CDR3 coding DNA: TGTGCCAGCAGTCCAAAGGGAACAGGGGGCAATCAGCCCCAGCATTTT. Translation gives CASSPKGTGGNQPQHF.

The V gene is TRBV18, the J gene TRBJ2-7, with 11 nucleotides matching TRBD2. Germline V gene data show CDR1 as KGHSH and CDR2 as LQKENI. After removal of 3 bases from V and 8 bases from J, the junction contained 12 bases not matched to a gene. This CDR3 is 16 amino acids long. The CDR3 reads CASSPTGTSGLGQQYF. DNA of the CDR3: TGTGCCAGCTCACCGACAGGGACTAGCGGTCTTGGACAGCAGTACTTC.

Here the CDR3 DNA reads TGTGCCAGCAGTCCCGACAGGAGTACCCTCAATGACACCTTC. This sequence encodes CASSPDRSTLNDTF. This sequence joins TRBV6-6 and TRBJ1-2; D might be TRBD1 (6 bases). CDR1 is MNHNY, CDR2 SVGAGI, per germline (reference sequence). Trimming took off 5 bases at V and 12 bases at J, with 22 bases between the two ends. There are 14 residues in the CDR3.

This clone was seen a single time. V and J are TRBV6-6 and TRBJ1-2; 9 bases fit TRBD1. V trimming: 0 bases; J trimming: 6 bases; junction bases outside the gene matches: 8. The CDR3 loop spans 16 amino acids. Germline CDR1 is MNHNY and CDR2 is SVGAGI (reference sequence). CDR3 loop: CASSYSTAGTGNGYTF. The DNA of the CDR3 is TGTGCCAGCAGTTACTCTACAGCTGGGACAGGGAATGGCTACACCTTC.

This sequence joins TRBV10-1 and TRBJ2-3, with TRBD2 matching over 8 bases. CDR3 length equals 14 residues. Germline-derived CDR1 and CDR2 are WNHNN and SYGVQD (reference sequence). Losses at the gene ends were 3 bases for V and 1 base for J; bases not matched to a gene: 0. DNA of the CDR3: TGCGCCAGCAGTGATAGCGGGGGCACAGATACGCAGTATTTT. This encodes CASSDSGGTDTQYF.

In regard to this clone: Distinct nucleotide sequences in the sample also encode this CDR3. The CDR3 spells CASSPRGTDTQYF. The CDR3 DNA follows: TGTGCCAGCTCCCCTAGGGGGACGGATACGCAGTATTTT. The chain couples TRBV18 to TRBJ2-3, with TRBD1 as a possible D gene (6 bases). The germline gives CDR1 KGHSH, CDR2 LQKENI. V was pared by 6 bases and J by 6 bases, with 13 bases between. CDR3 length: 13 residues.

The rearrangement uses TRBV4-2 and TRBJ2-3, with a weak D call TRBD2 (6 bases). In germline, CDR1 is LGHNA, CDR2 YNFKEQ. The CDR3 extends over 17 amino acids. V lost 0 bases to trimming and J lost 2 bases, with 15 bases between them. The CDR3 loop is CASSQDKSGLLTDTQYF. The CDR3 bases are TGTGCCAGCAGCCAAGATAAGTCGGGACTCCTCACAGATACGCAGTATTTT.

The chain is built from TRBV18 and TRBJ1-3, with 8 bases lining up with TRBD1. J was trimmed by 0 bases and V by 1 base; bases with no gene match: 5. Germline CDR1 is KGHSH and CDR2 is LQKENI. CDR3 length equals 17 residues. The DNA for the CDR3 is TGTGCCAGCTCACCACAAGGACAGGGTCTCTCTGGAAACACCATATATTTT. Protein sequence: CASSPQGQGLSGNTIYF.

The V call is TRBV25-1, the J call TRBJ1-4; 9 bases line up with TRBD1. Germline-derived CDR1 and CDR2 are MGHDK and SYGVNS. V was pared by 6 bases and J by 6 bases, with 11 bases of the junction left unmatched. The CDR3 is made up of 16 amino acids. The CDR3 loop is CASSGTTGGADEKLFF. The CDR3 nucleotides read TGTGCCAGCAGCGGTACTACAGGGGGCGCGGATGAAAAACTGTTTTTT.

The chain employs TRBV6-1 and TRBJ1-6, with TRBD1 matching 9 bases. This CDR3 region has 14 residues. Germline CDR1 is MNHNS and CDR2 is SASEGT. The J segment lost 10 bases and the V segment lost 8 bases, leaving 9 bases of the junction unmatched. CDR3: CASQGTGTLSPLHF. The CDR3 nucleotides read TGTGCCAGCCAGGGGACAGGGACCCTATCACCCCTCCACTTT.

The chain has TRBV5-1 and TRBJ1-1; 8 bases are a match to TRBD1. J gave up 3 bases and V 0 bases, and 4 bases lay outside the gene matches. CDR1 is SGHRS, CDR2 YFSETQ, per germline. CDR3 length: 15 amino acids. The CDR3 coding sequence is TGCGCCAGCAGCTTGGGACAGGGGTTGGACACTGAAGCTTTCTTT. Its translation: CASSLGQGLDTEAFF.

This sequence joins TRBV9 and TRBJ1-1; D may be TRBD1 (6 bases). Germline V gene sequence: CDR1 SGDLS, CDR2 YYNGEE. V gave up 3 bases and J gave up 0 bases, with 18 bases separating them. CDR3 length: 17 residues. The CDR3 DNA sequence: TGTGCCAGCAGCGGGAGAGCCGTGGACAGCTTGAACACTGAAGCTTTCTTT. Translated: CASSGRAVDSLNTEAFF.

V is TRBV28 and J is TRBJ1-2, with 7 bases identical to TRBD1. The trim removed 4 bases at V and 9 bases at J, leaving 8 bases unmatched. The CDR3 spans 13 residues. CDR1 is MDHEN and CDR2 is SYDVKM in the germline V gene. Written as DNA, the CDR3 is TGTGCCAGCAGTTCCGGACAGGAAAGGAGCTACACCTTC. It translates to CASSSGQERSYTF.

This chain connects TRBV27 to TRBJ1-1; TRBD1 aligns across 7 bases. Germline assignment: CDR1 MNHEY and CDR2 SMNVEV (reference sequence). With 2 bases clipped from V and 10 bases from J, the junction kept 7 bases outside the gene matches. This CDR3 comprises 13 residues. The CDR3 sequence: CASSLQGDSIAFF. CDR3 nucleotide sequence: TGTGCCAGCAGTTTACAGGGGGATTCGATAGCTTTCTTT.

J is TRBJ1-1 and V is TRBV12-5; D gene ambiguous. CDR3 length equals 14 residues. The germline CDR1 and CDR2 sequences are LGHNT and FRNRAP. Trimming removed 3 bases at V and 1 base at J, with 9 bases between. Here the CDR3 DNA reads TGTGCTAGTGGTTTAGATATACAGAACACTGAAGCTTTCTTT. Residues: CASGLDIQNTEAFF.

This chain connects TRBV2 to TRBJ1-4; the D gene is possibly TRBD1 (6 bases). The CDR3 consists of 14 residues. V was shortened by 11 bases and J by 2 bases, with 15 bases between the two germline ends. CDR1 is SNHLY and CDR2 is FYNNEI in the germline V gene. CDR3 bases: TGTGCCGCGGGGGGGCGCCGGACTAATGAAAAACTGTTTTTT. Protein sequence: CAAGGRRTNEKLFF.

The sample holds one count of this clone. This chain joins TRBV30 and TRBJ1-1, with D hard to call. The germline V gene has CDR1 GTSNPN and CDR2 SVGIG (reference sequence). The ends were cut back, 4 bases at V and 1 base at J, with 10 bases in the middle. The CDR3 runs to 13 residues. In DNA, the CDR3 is TGTGCCTGGACGAGGCCGGGGAACACTGAAGCTTTCTTT. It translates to CAWTRPGNTEAFF.